Shown below are 9 T cell receptor beta chains from a single sample sequenced in a study of blood T cell repertoires in COVID-19. Using immunoSEQ multiplex PCR, the repertoire was profiled, and TCRdb retains in-frame clones only, with some absent. This repertoire shows under 100,000 clones, 85% found once; its top ten account for 10% to 15%. Sequencing used peripheral blood. These receptor sequences come from a woman between 65 and 79 years old with active or convalescent COVID-19.

The rearrangement links TRBV2 to TRBJ1-1, with TRBD1 identical over 9 bases. Germline V CDR1 and CDR2: SNHLY, FYNNEI. CDR3 length equals 15 residues. V trimming: 6 bases; J trimming: 3 bases; junction bases outside the gene matches: 8. The CDR3, as DNA: TGTGCCAGCAGCGCCACAGGGGGCGAGGACACTGAAGCTTTCTTT. This gives the protein CASSATGGEDTEAFF. Variable domain in full (rest from reference TRBV2 and TRBJ1-1): EPEVTQTPSHQVTQMGQEVILRCVPISNHLYFYWYRQILGQKVEFLVSFYNNEISEKSEIFDDQFSVERPDGSNFTLKIRSTKLEDSAMYFCASSATGGEDTEAFFGQGTRLTVV.

This rearrangement joins TRBV5-8 to TRBJ1-2, with TRBD1 identical over 7 bases. Trimming removed 4 bases from V and 4 bases from J; junction bases left unmatched: 4. The CDR3 extends over 13 amino acids. The germline CDR1 and CDR2 sequences are SGHTS and YDEGEE. Here the CDR3 reads CASSEGQFYGYTF. CDR3 coding DNA: TGTGCCAGCAGCGAGGGACAGTTCTATGGCTACACCTTC.

This sequence joins TRBV10-3 and TRBJ1-3; D ambiguous. The CDR3 runs to 12 residues. V was trimmed by 7 bases and J by 0 bases, leaving 4 bases between them. CDR1 is ENHRY and CDR2 is SYGVKD in the germline V gene. The CDR3 nucleotides read TGTGCCATCACCCTCTCTGGAAACACCATATATTTT. Encoded protein: CAITLSGNTIYF.

V is TRBV7-9 and J is TRBJ2-2; 7 positions agree with TRBD1. The junction had 15 bases not matched to a gene; V was cut back by 6 bases and J by 5 bases. The CDR3 spans 17 residues. CDR1 SEHNR and CDR2 FQNEAQ come from the germline V gene (reference sequence). Here the CDR3 DNA reads TGTGCCAGCAGATTATACTTGCACAGGGGAGTTACCGGGGAGCTGTTTTTT. Translation gives CASRLYLHRGVTGELFF.

The gene calls are TRBV7-2 and TRBJ2-3, with a weak D call TRBD2 (5 bases). CDR1 is SGHTA, CDR2 FQGNSA, per germline. V lost 3 bases, J lost 4 bases, and 8 bases lay in between. The CDR3 has 13 residues. CDR3 loop: CASSFDYPDTQYF. CDR3 DNA: TGTGCCAGCAGCTTCGACTATCCAGATACGCAGTATTTT.

The rearrangement uses TRBV9 and TRBJ2-1, with 7 positions matching TRBD2. The germline gives CDR1 SGDLS, CDR2 YYNGEE. The CDR3 sequence is 15 residues long. V lost 1 base to trimming and J lost 0 bases; unmatched junction nucleotides: 1. Written as DNA, the CDR3 is TGTGCCAGCAGCGTACGGGGGGACTCCTACAATGAGCAGTTCTTC. Translating it yields CASSVRGDSYNEQFF.

This chain joins TRBV6-5 and TRBJ2-1; 12 positions agree with TRBD2. This CDR3 contains 15 residues. The V gene end was trimmed by 6 bases and the J gene end by 4 bases; junction bases not matched to a gene: 4. Germline V gene data show CDR1 as MNHEY and CDR2 as SVGAGI. In DNA form, the CDR3 reads TGTGCCAGCAGGGCGACTAGCGGGGGTTACAATGAGCAGTTCTTC. Translation gives CASRATSGGYNEQFF.

The rearrangement joins TRBV7-2 to TRBJ2-2, with 9 nucleotides matching TRBD2. V was clipped by 6 bases and J by 4 bases; unmatched bases: 6. Per the germline V gene, CDR1 is SGHTA and CDR2 is FQGNSA. The CDR3 length is 15 residues. DNA for the CDR3: TGTGCCAGCAGTCGCGGGGGGGCCCCCACCGGGGAGCTGTTTTTT. Protein product: CASSRGGAPTGELFF.

This sequence joins TRBV3-1 (or the pseudogene TRBV3-2) and TRBJ2-2, with D possibly TRBD2 on 6 matching bases. Trimming took off 2 bases at V and 1 base at J, with 11 bases between the two ends. The CDR3 has 16 residues. Germline CDR1 and CDR2: LGHDT and YNNKEL (reference sequence). CDR3 residues: CASSQRTGVNTGELFF. In DNA, the CDR3 is TGTGCCAGCAGCCAACGGACGGGGGTGAACACCGGGGAGCTGTTTTTT.